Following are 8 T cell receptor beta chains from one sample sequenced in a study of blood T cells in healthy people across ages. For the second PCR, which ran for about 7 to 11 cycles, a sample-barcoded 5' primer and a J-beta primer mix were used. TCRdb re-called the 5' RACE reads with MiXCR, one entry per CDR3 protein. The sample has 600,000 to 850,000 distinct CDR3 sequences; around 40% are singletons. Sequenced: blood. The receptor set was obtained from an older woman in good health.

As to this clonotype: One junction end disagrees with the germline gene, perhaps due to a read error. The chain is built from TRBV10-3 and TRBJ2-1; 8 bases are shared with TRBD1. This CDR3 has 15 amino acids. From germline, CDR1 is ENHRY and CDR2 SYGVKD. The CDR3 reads CAIRTGESSDNEQFF. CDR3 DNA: TGTGCCATCAGGACAGGGGAAAGCTCCGACAATGAGCAGTTCTTC.

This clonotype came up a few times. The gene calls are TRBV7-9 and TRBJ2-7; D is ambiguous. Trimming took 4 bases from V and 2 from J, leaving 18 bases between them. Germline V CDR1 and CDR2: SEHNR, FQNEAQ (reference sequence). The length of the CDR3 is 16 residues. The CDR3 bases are TGTGCCAGCAGCTCCCCCGGTGGTGGGGTTACCTACGAGCAGTACTTC. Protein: CASSSPGGGVTYEQYF.

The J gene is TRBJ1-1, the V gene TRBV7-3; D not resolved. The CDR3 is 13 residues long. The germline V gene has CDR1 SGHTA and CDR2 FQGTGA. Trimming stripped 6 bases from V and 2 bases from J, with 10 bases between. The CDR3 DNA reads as TGTGCCAGCAGGCGGACGGGAAACACTGAAGCTTTCTTT. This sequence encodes CASRRTGNTEAFF. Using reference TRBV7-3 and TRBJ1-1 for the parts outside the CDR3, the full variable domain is GAGVSQTPSNKVTEKGKYVELRCDPISGHTALYWYRQSLGQGPEFLIYFQGTGAADDSGLPNDRFFAVRPEGSVSTLKIQRTERGDSAVYLCASRRTGNTEAFFGQGTRLTVV.

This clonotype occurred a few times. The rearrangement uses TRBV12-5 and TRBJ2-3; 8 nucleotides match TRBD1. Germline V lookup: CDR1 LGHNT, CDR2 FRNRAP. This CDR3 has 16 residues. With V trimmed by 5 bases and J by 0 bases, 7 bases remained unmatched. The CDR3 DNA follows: TGTGCTAGTGGTGGAATCAGGACAGGGAGCACAGATACGCAGTATTTT. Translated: CASGGIRTGSTDTQYF.

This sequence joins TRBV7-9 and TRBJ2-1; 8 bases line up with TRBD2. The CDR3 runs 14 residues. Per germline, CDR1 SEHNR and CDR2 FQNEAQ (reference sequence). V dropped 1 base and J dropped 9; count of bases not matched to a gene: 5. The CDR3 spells CASSLDGRAFEQFF. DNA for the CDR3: TGTGCCAGCAGCTTAGACGGGAGGGCATTTGAGCAGTTCTTC.

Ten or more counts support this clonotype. This CDR3 is CASRRDSASYNEQFF. The CDR3 nucleotides read TGTGCCAGCAGGCGGGATAGCGCCTCCTACAATGAGCAGTTCTTC. The chain uses TRBV2 and TRBJ2-1; perhaps TRBD2 as D (6 bases). Germline loops: CDR1 SNHLY, CDR2 FYNNEI. There are 15 residues in the CDR3. V was clipped by 6 bases and J by 0 bases, with 12 bases between them.

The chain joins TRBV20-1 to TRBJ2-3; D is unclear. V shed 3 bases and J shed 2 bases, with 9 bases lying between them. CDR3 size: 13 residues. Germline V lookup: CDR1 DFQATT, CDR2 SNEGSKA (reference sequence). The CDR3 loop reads CSASKGNTDTQYF. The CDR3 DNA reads TGCAGTGCTAGCAAAGGTAACACAGATACGCAGTATTTT.

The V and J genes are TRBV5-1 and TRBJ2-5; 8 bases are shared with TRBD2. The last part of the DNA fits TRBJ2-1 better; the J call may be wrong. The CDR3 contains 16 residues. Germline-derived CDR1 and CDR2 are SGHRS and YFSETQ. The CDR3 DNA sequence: TGCGCCAGCAGCTTGGCGCCAGCGGGGGACCAAGAGACCCAGTTCTTC. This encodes CASSLAPAGDQETQFF.